The next 32 T cell receptor beta chains were all read from a single sample in a study of blood T cell repertoires in COVID-19. TCRdb keeps only in-frame clones here, not all; method: immunoSEQ multiplex PCR. The table has around 50,000 clones, around 86% seen once. The sequencing input was peripheral blood. Source of these receptors: a woman older than 75 with acute or convalescent COVID-19.

This chain connects TRBV11-2 to TRBJ1-1; D possibly corresponds to TRBD1 (5 bases). The CDR3 is 15 amino acids. Germline V gene sequence: CDR1 SGHAT, CDR2 FQNNGV. V was pared by 1 base and J by 1 base, with 10 bases between. CDR3 bases: TGTGCCAGCAGCTTAGTCCCGCAGGGGAACACTGAAGCTTTCTTT. This translates into CASSLVPQGNTEAFF.

The J gene is TRBJ1-2, the V gene TRBV25-1, with 8 bases lining up with TRBD1. This CDR3 is 12 amino acids long. Trimming at V came to 5 bases and at J to 6 bases, leaving 2 bases not matched to a gene. CDR1 is MGHDK, CDR2 SYGVNS, per germline. CDR3: CASSTTGDGYTF. The CDR3 bases are TGTGCCAGCAGTACGACAGGGGATGGCTACACCTTC.

CDR3 amino acids: CASSDAQVQYF. CDR3 sequence (DNA): TGTGCCAGCAGTGATGCCCAGGTGCAGTACTTC. This chain links TRBV2 with TRBJ2-7, with D unresolved. This CDR3 is 11 amino acids long. Trimming pared 3 bases from V and 9 bases from J, leaving 9 bases between. The germline V gene encodes CDR1 SNHLY and CDR2 FYNNEI.

The V call is TRBV10-3, the J call TRBJ1-2, with 12 bases aligning to TRBD1. With V trimmed by 7 bases and J by 8 bases, 2 bases remained unmatched. CDR3 length: 12 amino acids. Germline V gene sequence: CDR1 ENHRY, CDR2 SYGVKD. The CDR3 sequence: CAIMGTGGGYTF. The CDR3 bases are TGTGCCATCATGGGGACAGGGGGCGGCTACACCTTC.

The V call is TRBV3-1 (or the pseudogene TRBV3-2), the J call TRBJ1-5, with a tentative D call TRBD1 (5 bases). V was trimmed by 4 bases and J by 0 bases, leaving 10 bases between them. The CDR3 runs 15 residues. Germline assignment: CDR1 LGHDT and CDR2 YNNKEL (reference sequence). The CDR3 region is CASSRGTDSNQPQHF. The CDR3 DNA reads as TGTGCCAGCAGCCGCGGGACGGATAGCAATCAGCCCCAGCATTTT.

The chain carries TRBV11-2 and TRBJ2-2; D is uncertain. CDR1 and CDR2 from the germline V gene are SGHAT and FQNNGV. The CDR3 contains 15 residues. V dropped 3 bases and J dropped 4 bases, with 12 bases sitting between them. The CDR3 sequence is CASSLYPGFTGELFF. CDR3 sequence (DNA): TGTGCCAGCAGCTTGTATCCAGGCTTCACCGGGGAGCTGTTTTTT.

This chain joins TRBV5-4 and TRBJ2-2; D remains unclear. The CDR3 is 12 amino acids. Trimming left V 4 bases short and J 5 bases short, with 6 bases between. CDR1 and CDR2 (germline): SGHNT, YYREEE (reference sequence). The DNA for the CDR3 is TGTGCCAGCAGCGAGGAGACCGGGGAGCTGTTTTTT. Residues: CASSEETGELFF. Drawing the rest from reference TRBV5-4 and TRBJ2-2, the complete variable domain is ETGVTQSPTHLIKTRGQQVTLRCSSQSGHNTVSWYQQALGQGPQFIFQYYREEENGRGNFPPRFSGLQFPNYSSELNVNALELDDSALYLCASSEETGELFFGEGSRLTVL.

The chain couples TRBV29-1 to TRBJ2-2, with D maybe TRBD2 (7 bases). V lost 1 base and J lost 5, with 20 bases in between. This CDR3 is built from 17 residues. Germline V gene lookup returns CDR1 SQVTM and CDR2 ANQGSEA. This CDR3 is CSVEVRRGAGATGELFF. The DNA for the CDR3 is TGCAGCGTTGAAGTTCGTAGGGGTGCGGGGGCGACCGGGGAGCTGTTTTTT.

The V and J genes are TRBV14 and TRBJ1-5; a weak D match, TRBD1 (5 bases). The CDR3 spans 16 residues. The V end was cut by 4 bases, the J end by 9 bases, with 22 bases between. Germline loops: CDR1 SGHDN, CDR2 FVKESK. CDR3 loop: CASSLEGRGEGWPQHF. The CDR3 DNA is TGTGCCAGCAGCCTAGAGGGGAGGGGCGAGGGGTGGCCCCAGCATTTT.

This chain links TRBV10-2 with TRBJ1-5; D unresolved. The germline gives CDR1 WSHSY, CDR2 SAAADI. V was trimmed by 6 bases and J by 5 bases, leaving 11 bases between them. This CDR3 is 13 amino acids long. CDR3 sequence reads: CASSRYPYQPQHF. The CDR3 DNA is TGCGCCAGCAGCCGCTACCCTTATCAGCCCCAGCATTTT.

V gene TRBV6-5 combines with J gene TRBJ1-1; perhaps TRBD1 as D (5 bases). Trimming cost V 5 bases and J 0 bases, with 10 bases left between them. CDR3 size: 14 residues. Per germline, CDR1 MNHEY and CDR2 SVGAGI. This CDR3 reads CASSPGAVNTEAFF. The CDR3 region has the DNA TGTGCCAGCAGTCCTGGGGCTGTGAACACTGAAGCTTTCTTT.

The genes are TRBV11-2 and TRBJ2-5; D unresolved. The CDR3 spans 14 residues. Trimming took 1 base from V and 3 from J, leaving 9 bases between them. Looked up from germline, CDR1 is SGHAT and CDR2 is FQNNGV. This CDR3 is CASSLAETEETQYF. In DNA, the CDR3 is TGTGCCAGCAGCTTAGCGGAGACGGAAGAGACCCAGTACTTC.

The CDR3 DNA reads TGTGCCGCCTCGGTGCGGGGGCAGGACACCGGGGAGCTGTTTTTT. Translated, it gives CAASVRGQDTGELFF. The rearrangement links TRBV10-3 to TRBJ2-2; TRBD2 is a possible D gene (7 bases). Germline V gene lookup returns CDR1 ENHRY and CDR2 SYGVKD. V shed 11 bases and J shed 3 bases, with 19 bases lying between them. The CDR3 is 15 residues long.

This clone has a single count. The chain carries TRBV9 and TRBJ2-3; 13 positions match TRBD2. The germline gives CDR1 SGDLS, CDR2 YYNGEE. V shed 4 bases and J 6 bases; nucleotides not matched to a gene: 11. The length of the CDR3 is 17 residues. The CDR3, as DNA: TGTGCCAGCAGCCCCTTAGGACTAGCGGGGGCGGGGGATACGCAGTATTTT. Translated: CASSPLGLAGAGDTQYF.

The J gene is TRBJ1-4, the V gene TRBV5-1; a weak D match, TRBD1 (5 bases). Trimming stripped 0 bases from V and 7 bases from J, with 13 bases between. Germline CDR1 and CDR2: SGHRS and YFSETQ. The CDR3 contains 15 residues. The CDR3 protein is CASSLDGQGSEKLFF. DNA for the CDR3: TGCGCCAGCAGCTTGGACGGGCAGGGAAGTGAAAAACTGTTTTTT.

The table lists this clone with a few counts. The chain carries TRBV2 and TRBJ1-5; TRBD1 agrees at 8 bases. Per germline, CDR1 SNHLY and CDR2 FYNNEI. Trimming cost V 6 bases and J 2 bases; bases outside gene matches: 3. The CDR3 consists of 14 residues. CDR3 coding DNA: TGTGCCAGCAGACAGGGGGAGGGCAATCAGCCCCAGCATTTT. It yields the protein CASRQGEGNQPQHF.

The chain joins TRBV19 to TRBJ2-4, with 7 bases lining up with TRBD2. Per the germline V gene, CDR1 is LNHDA and CDR2 is SQIVND (reference sequence). The CDR3 runs 17 residues. Unmatched junction bases numbered 7, after V lost 2 bases and J lost 0 bases. In DNA form, the CDR3 reads TGTGCCAGTAGTATATGGGAGGGTGGAGGAGCCAAAAACATTCAGTACTTC. It is translated as CASSIWEGGGAKNIQYF.

This chain connects TRBV6-2 or TRBV6-3 to TRBJ1-6; weak D call: TRBD1 (6 bases). The CDR3 spans 14 residues. Germline CDR1 MNHEY, CDR2 SVGEGT. Trimming removed 5 bases at V and 6 bases at J, with 11 bases between. The CDR3 loop reads CASSRTAANSPLHF. As DNA, the CDR3 is TGTGCCAGCAGTCGGACAGCGGCTAATTCACCCCTCCACTTT.

The chain carries TRBV5-1 and TRBJ2-7, with D possibly TRBD2 on 7 matching bases. The germline gives CDR1 SGHRS, CDR2 YFSETQ. Trimming removed 2 bases at V and 3 bases at J, with 12 bases between. This CDR3 is built from 14 residues. This chain's CDR3 is CASSLGGEVYEQYF. The CDR3 coding sequence is TGCGCCAGCAGCTTAGGGGGGGAAGTCTACGAGCAGTACTTC.

The CDR3 here is CASSLEGGPNQPQHF. The DNA of the CDR3 is TGCGCCAGCAGCTTGGAGGGAGGGCCTAATCAGCCCCAGCATTTT. The chain links TRBV5-1 to TRBJ1-5; D uncertain. Germline CDR1 and CDR2: SGHRS and YFSETQ. V gave up 0 bases and J gave up 4 bases, with 11 bases separating them. The CDR3 runs to 15 residues.

The rearrangement joins TRBV18 to TRBJ1-5; D not resolved. Deletions cut 2 bases from V and 7 bases from J, with 9 bases between. This CDR3 is built from 13 residues. CDR1 is KGHSH, CDR2 LQKENI, per germline. CDR3 protein: CASSPDGRQPQHF. CDR3 DNA sequence: TGTGCCAGCTCACCAGATGGGAGACAGCCCCAGCATTTT.

The chain recombines TRBV6-2 or TRBV6-3 with TRBJ1-2; perhaps TRBD1 as D (5 bases). Trimming took off 5 bases at V and 5 bases at J, with 9 bases between the two ends. From germline, CDR1 is MNHEY and CDR2 SVGEGT. This CDR3 has 12 amino acids. The CDR3, as DNA: TGTGCCAGCAGTCTCGGGACTTATGGCTACACCTTC. Translating gives CASSLGTYGYTF.

Written as DNA, the CDR3 is TGTGCCAGCAGTCCTTCTAGCGGGGGGGCTCGGAATGAGCAGTTCTTC. Its protein is CASSPSSGGARNEQFF. V and J are TRBV5-4 and TRBJ2-1; 12 bases agree with TRBD2. V gave up 5 bases and J gave up 7 bases; unmatched junction bases: 10. The CDR3 totals 16 residues. In germline, CDR1 is SGHNT, CDR2 YYREEE (reference sequence).

J is TRBJ1-5 and V is TRBV2; tentative D call: TRBD1 (5 bases). The V end was cut by 6 bases, the J end by 3 bases, with 12 bases between. The V gene's germline CDR1 is SNHLY and CDR2 FYNNEI. The CDR3 covers 14 residues. Written as DNA, the CDR3 is TGTGCCAGCAGCGGGCAGGGCGACAATCAGCCCCAGCATTTT. Protein: CASSGQGDNQPQHF.

The chain carries TRBV2 and TRBJ2-2; D might be TRBD1 (6 bases). The CDR3 sequence is 13 residues long. V lost 6 bases, J lost 5 bases, and 10 bases lay in between. From germline, CDR1 is SNHLY and CDR2 FYNNEI. The CDR3 DNA reads as TGTGCCAGCAGAGCGACAGGTACCGGGGAGCTGTTTTTT. Translation: CASRATGTGELFF.

This clone appeared a few times. The chain uses TRBV12-3 or TRBV12-4 and TRBJ1-2; D is undetermined. Trimming pared 1 base from V and 6 bases from J, leaving 9 bases between. The CDR3 covers 13 residues. The CDR3 DNA reads as TGTGCCAGCAGTTTAGGGGCGGAGGATGGCTACACCTTC. It yields the protein CASSLGAEDGYTF.

This chain uses TRBV18 with TRBJ2-3; 8 nucleotides match TRBD2. The CDR3 has 13 amino acids. Trimming removed 8 bases from V and 8 bases from J; junction bases left unmatched: 9. Germline CDR1 KGHSH, CDR2 LQKENI. This chain's CDR3 is CASHTTAGGTQYF. The CDR3 coding sequence is TGTGCCAGCCATACTACCGCGGGAGGTACGCAGTATTTT.

The chain links TRBV7-2 to TRBJ2-5; D perhaps matches TRBD2 (7 bases). The germline V gene encodes CDR1 SGHTA and CDR2 FQGNSA. The V end was cut by 1 base, the J end by 5 bases, with 17 bases between. CDR3 size: 16 residues. In DNA form, the CDR3 reads TGTGCCAGCAGCTTAGAGTTAGGGGGGGCGCGGGAGACCCAGTACTTC. This sequence encodes CASSLELGGARETQYF.

This chain joins TRBV12-3 or TRBV12-4 and TRBJ2-5, with unresolved D. The CDR3 runs 9 residues. As DNA, the CDR3 is TGTTCACTACAAGAGACCCAGTACTTC. Its protein is CSLQETQYF.

The CDR3 reads CAIIPGRDSALSSYNSPLHF. The CDR3 coding sequence is TGTGCCATCATCCCGGGCAGGGACAGCGCTCTTAGCTCCTATAATTCACCCCTCCACTTT. The chain employs TRBV21-1 and TRBJ1-6; TRBD1, as called in the table, went unchecked against the DNA. TRBV21-1 is flagged as a pseudogene. This CDR3 contains 20 residues.

The chain couples TRBV7-8 to TRBJ2-1, with a possible D match to TRBD2 (5 bases). The germline V and J ends were trimmed by 5 bases and 6 bases, with 17 bases remaining between them. CDR3 length equals 15 residues. Germline CDR1 SGHVS, CDR2 FQNEAQ. This chain's CDR3 is CASSRLATNINEQFF. DNA for the CDR3: TGTGCCAGCAGCCGCTTAGCGACCAACATCAATGAGCAGTTCTTC.

This clone was found a few times. The CDR3 loop reads CASSAGVYGNTIYF. The CDR3 DNA reads TGTGCCAGCAGTGCAGGGGTTTATGGAAACACCATATATTTT. This chain uses TRBV27 with TRBJ1-3; the D gene is possibly TRBD1 (6 bases). Germline V gene lookup returns CDR1 MNHEY and CDR2 SMNVEV (reference sequence). This CDR3 has 14 residues. V was cut by 5 bases and J by 3 bases, with 11 bases left in between.